The T cell receptor (beta chain) under discussion was sequenced for a study of blood T cell repertoires in COVID-19. Overall study context: Sites across the United States, Italy and Spain contributed samples from acute and convalescent COVID-19. T cells, B-cell-depleted T cells, or PBMCs provided the cDNA or gDNA that served as material.

Data came from immunoSEQ multiplex PCR; TCRdb stores just in-frame clones and leaves some out. The sample yields some 170,000 clones, around 85% seen once. Resolution of symptoms, clearance, or two negative PCRs was present in recovered Cohort 3 donors. This receptor was taken from a man aged 40-49 years who had recovered from COVID-19. Sequenced: PBMCs or T cells enriched from blood (not recorded which).

The CDR3 loop reads CASSPPPGRGGGSTEAFF. The CDR3 DNA is TGTGCCAGCAGTCCCCCTCCTGGCAGGGGTGGGGGAAGCACTGAAGCTTTCTTT. The rearrangement uses TRBV28 and TRBJ1-1; a possible D gene is TRBD1 (6 bases). The germline V gene has CDR1 MDHEN and CDR2 SYDVKM. Trimming removed 5 bases at V and 4 bases at J, with 26 bases between. The CDR3 consists of 18 residues.